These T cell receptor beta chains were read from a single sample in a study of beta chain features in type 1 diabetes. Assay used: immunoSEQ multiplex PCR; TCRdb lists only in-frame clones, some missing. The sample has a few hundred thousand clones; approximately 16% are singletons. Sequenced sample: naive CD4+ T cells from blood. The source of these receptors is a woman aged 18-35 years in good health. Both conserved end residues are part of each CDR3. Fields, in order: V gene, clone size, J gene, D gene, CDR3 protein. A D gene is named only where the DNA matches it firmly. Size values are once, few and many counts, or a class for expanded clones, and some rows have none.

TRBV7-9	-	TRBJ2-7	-	CASSSEGGNEQYF
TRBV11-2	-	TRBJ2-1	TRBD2	CASSFSSGGGNEQFF
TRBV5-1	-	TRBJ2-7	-	CASSHRSGNEQYF
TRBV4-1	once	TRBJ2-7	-	CASSQDRTHGYEQYF
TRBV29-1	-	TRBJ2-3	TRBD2	CSVDASPAGSTDTQYF
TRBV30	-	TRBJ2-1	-	CAWSHRNSGNEQFF
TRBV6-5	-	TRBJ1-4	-	CASSYRGKLFF
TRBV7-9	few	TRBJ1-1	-	CASTLQGEGTEAFF
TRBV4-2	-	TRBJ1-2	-	CASSPDTYGYTF
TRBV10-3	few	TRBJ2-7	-	CAISGDYEQYF
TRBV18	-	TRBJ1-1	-	CASSPRADLEAFF
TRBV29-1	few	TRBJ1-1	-	CSVEDKTGLNTEAFF
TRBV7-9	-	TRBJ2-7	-	CASSLVSSEGWYF